These T cell receptor beta chains were read from a single sample in a study of shared clonotypes between healthy human individuals. Generated by immunoSEQ multiplex PCR, the TCRdb table keeps only in-frame clones and is missing some. The profile covers fewer than 1 million clones, with just over 95% appearing a single time and less than 0.25% taken by the ten largest. The sample comprised naive CD8+ T cells sorted from blood. Receptors originate from a man aged 30-40 years in good health. The CDR3 runs from the conserved cysteine through the conserved F or W. A D gene is named only where the DNA matches it firmly. Part of the rows lack a size; the others show once, few, many or a class for expanded clones.

V	length	size	J	D	DNA	CDR3
TRBV29-1	15	-	TRBJ2-1	-	TGCAGCGTTGATGGACAGACTAGCTCCTACAATGAGCAGTTCTTC	CSVDGQTSSYNEQFF
TRBV5-6	12	-	TRBJ2-7	-	TGTGCCAGCAAGCGACAGTCCTACGAGCAGTACTTC	CASKRQSYEQYF
TRBV27	14	-	TRBJ2-7	-	TGTGCCAGCAGTCCAGTCAGGACGAGGTACGAGCAGTACTTC	CASSPVRTRYEQYF
TRBV5-1	13	-	TRBJ2-7	-	TGCGCCAGCGAAGGAGAGAGCTCCTACGAGCAGTACTTC	CASEGESSYEQYF
TRBV7-6	20	-	TRBJ2-2	TRBD1	TGTGCCAGCAGCTTGCGGGCAGGGACAGGGGACGACTCGAACACCGGGGAGCTGTTTTTT	CASSLRAGTGDDSNTGELFF
TRBV7-9	16	-	TRBJ2-2	-	TGTGCCAGCAGCACGTTGGGGACGGCGAACACCGGGGAGCTGTTTTTT	CASSTLGTANTGELFF
TRBV27	17	-	TRBJ2-7	-	TGTGCCAGCAGTCAAAACTCCCGCGGGTATAGCTCCTACGAGCAGTACTTC	CASSQNSRGYSSYEQYF
TRBV5-4	14	-	TRBJ2-7	TRBD2	TGTGCCAGCAGCTCAGGACTAGCTCCCTACGAGCAGTACTTC	CASSSGLAPYEQYF
TRBV10-3	14	-	TRBJ1-2	-	TGTGCCATCAGTGAGGGGCCCGCTGAGGGAGGCTACACCTTC	CAISEGPAEGGYTF
TRBV29-1	14	-	TRBJ2-7	-	TGCAGCGTTGTAGGCGGGACCACCTCCTACGAGCAGTACTTC	CSVVGGTTSYEQYF
TRBV27	15	once	TRBJ2-7	-	TGTGCCAGCGCCCCCACTCTGGCGGATCGTTACGAGCAGTACTTC	CASAPTLADRYEQYF
TRBV27	14	once	TRBJ2-7	-	TGTGCCAGCAGTTATGGGGCCAGCTCCTACGAGCAGTACTTC	CASSYGASSYEQYF
TRBV11-2	15	-	TRBJ2-1	-	TGTGCCAGCAGCTTAATGATAGCGGAGTACAATGAGCAGTTCTTC	CASSLMIAEYNEQFF
TRBV12-5	15	-	TRBJ1-1	-	TGTGCTAGTGGTCAGGGAGGGCCGACAGACACTGAAGCTTTCTTT	CASGQGGPTDTEAFF
TRBV19	16	-	TRBJ1-5	-	TGTGCCAGTACCGCGGGACCCGAGTATAGCAATCAGCCCCAGCATTTT	CASTAGPEYSNQPQHF
TRBV14	14	-	TRBJ2-1	TRBD1	TGTGCCAGCAGCCACCCGGGACAGAACAATGAGCAGTTCTTC	CASSHPGQNNEQFF
TRBV27	13	-	TRBJ2-7	TRBD1	TGTGCCAGCAGACCGGGACAGGGTATCGAGCAGTACTTC	CASRPGQGIEQYF
TRBV14	15	-	TRBJ1-4	-	TGTGCCAGCAGCCAAGGAACCGGGACACTCGAAAAACTGTTTTTT	CASSQGTGTLEKLFF
TRBV5-1	12	once	TRBJ1-1	-	TGCGCCAGCAGCGGCCAATCCACTGAAGCTTTCTTT	CASSGQSTEAFF
TRBV11-1	17	-	TRBJ2-1	TRBD2	TGTGCCAGCAGCCGTACTGACGGACTAGCGGGAGTGGATGAGCAGTTCTTC	CASSRTDGLAGVDEQFF